The entry that follows covers one T cell receptor beta chain sequence. What antigen it recognizes has not been identified. There are no base qualities to consult, and no much larger clone falls within one base. The sample has other DNA sequences that encode this CDR3 too. Including the terminal cysteine and phenylalanine, the CDR3 comprises 14 residues. Only the CDR3 DNA stays, 42 bases, in frame from base 1. Trimming accounts for 1 base at V and 4 bases at J, while the number of junction bases matched to no gene is 3. CDR1 and CDR2 (MGHRA, YSYEKL) derive from the germline V gene. For the CD8 naive samples, CD45RO-negative cells were positively selected for CCR7, yielding a CD45RA+CCR7+ population from which TemRA cells were excluded. Healthy HIV-negative adults with no recently reported acute infections or vaccinations were included as donors. Every donor was a Caucasian adult living in Nashville, Tennessee, USA. After blood collection by leukapheresis, PBMCs were isolated using Ficoll-Histopaque density gradient centrifugation and then cryopreserved in the vapor phase of liquid nitrogen. Purity and quantity of every magnetically sorted T cell population were checked by analytical flow cytometry. From each sorted fraction, genomic DNA was isolated and quantified by UV absorbance on a Nanodrop 2000c.

These data originate in a study of shared clonotypes between healthy human individuals (dated by TCRdb to the early 2020s). For context, the study as a whole: The cohort comprised a couple of women and a few men aged 18 to 49 years. Different laboratories and diverse techniques were used to prepare libraries and sequence TCR repertoires, to increase sequencing depth and limit assay-specific biases. Per donor, three plates each were used for CD4 naive and CD4 memory, two for CD8 naive, and one for CD8 memory. Blood TCR repertoires of roughly five healthy adults were deeply sequenced to estimate repertoire size and the extent of clonotype sharing between individuals. Per donor, leukapheresis produced somewhere between about 0.94 and 9 billion PBMCs. General conclusions and limits of the study: Compared with non-shared clonotypes, clonotypes shared by all four sorted-subset donors had higher generation probabilities. Based on pairwise subsampling, the degree of clonotype sharing among donors was expected to be affected by sequencing depth. About 4.5% of naive CD4, more than 3% of naive CD8, roughly 2.4% of memory CD4, and about 0.4% of memory CD8 clonotypes were shared across several donors. Even with the large sequencing depth, rarefaction of the sorted-subset datasets indicated that sequencing was incomplete. Naive subsets generally had larger estimated clonotype richness than memory subsets did. Sampling was restricted to blood, and TCR repertoires in tissue are likely to differ from TCR repertoires in blood. The small number of donors limited the genetic and exposure-history diversity represented.

TCR CDR3 regions were amplified from genomic DNA by multiplex PCR using the deep immunoSEQ assay. Extracted genomic DNA from each cell subset was spread evenly across all wells of several immunoSEQ 96-well plates, with each plate serving as a replicate. For sorted subsets, approximately 0.2 ug of genomic DNA, equivalent to some 33,000 T cell genomes, went into each replicate PCR. Purified libraries were measured with a Qubit 3.0 fluorometer, size-checked on a Bioanalyzer 2100, and measured again with the KAPA Library Quantification kit. Every immunoSEQ 96-well plate was sequenced on a dedicated single-read 150-cycle Illumina NextSeq 550 flow cell. As for how the authors treated the data: Because the immunoSEQ output included only junctional sequences and no quality scores, the filtering could not be the same as the filtering used for full-length reads. To assign V/J genes and CDR3, sequences were annotated against IMGT germline references using PyIR, a Python wrapper for IgBLAST v1.9. Any read was removed if the V/J assignment was weak (E-value above 1e-6), the CDR3 was missing, or the read contained stop codons, out-of-frame junctions, or ambiguous translated residues. V3J clonotypes were defined by identical inferred V gene, J gene, and CDR3 amino acid sequence. Percentage overlap between repertoires was computed as shared unique clonotypes divided by the size of the smaller repertoire. RTK rarefaction, the Chao1 estimator, and Recon v2.1 estimates of unobserved clonotypes were used to assess repertoire richness. For all TCRbeta clonotypes obtained by the gDNA method from a few donors, generation probabilities were computed with OLGA. The table was pulled from immuneACCESS by TCRdb, which kept in-frame rearrangements only. Such tables lose some clones; where checked, under half of the loss comes from unresolved V genes, and the rest has no known cause. V and J calls and clone size come straight from that table; D and trimming were deduced from the DNA. For this sample there are roughly 2 million clones; 85% to 95% appear just once. The top ten hold around 1.1% of the sample.

This TCR came from a man between 18 and 35 years old in good health. The rearranged chain carries TRBV4-1 and TRBJ1-1; TRBD1 lines up with 7 middle nucleotides. Sequenced: naive CD8+ T cells sorted from blood. The cell subset or site label on this specimen signifies: CD45RA+CCR7+. The DNA reads TGCGCCAGCAGCCAAGGGGACAGTCGCACTGAAGCTTTCTTT. Translated, it reads CASSQGDSRTEAFF.